The clone carrying this TCR beta chain occurred many times. Its target is not known. The data were taken from a study of response to subunit inactivated influenza vaccine. Study-wide points: Few additional T cells are recruited per seasonal influenza vaccination, authors suggested.

Germline CDR1 SGHTA, CDR2 FQGNSA. The length of the CDR3 is 14 residues. V was cut by 3 bases and J by 1 base, with 8 bases left in between. TCRdb recomputed calls from the RT-PCR reads with MiXCR, one row per CDR3 protein. The table lists 800,000 to 1,000,000 distinct CDR3 sequences, 21% of them singletons. This sequence was found in a man aged 45-60 years who received an inactivated influenza vaccine. Sequencing was performed on PBMCs from blood, taken about 5 days after vaccination. The J gene is TRBJ2-3, the V gene TRBV7-2; possibly TRBD1 for D (6 bases). The CDR3: CASSFGQRTDTQYF. The DNA of the CDR3 is TGTGCCAGCAGCTTCGGACAGCGCACAGATACGCAGTATTTT.